Sequencing of this TCR beta chain was carried out in a study of T cells in Graves' hyperthyroidism and ophthalmopathy. For the diagnoses, clinical symptoms, serum thyroxine and TRAb, thyroid ultrasound and orbital computed tomography were used. Drawn at first hyperthyroidism diagnosis, the blood sample preceded any ophthalmopathy symptoms. CDR3 size: 15 residues. The V and J ends lost 2 bases and 5 bases respectively, with 16 bases between them. Germline loops: CDR1 KGHSH, CDR2 LQKENI. RNA transcripts provided the source from which TCR beta CDR3 regions were amplified. When the TCR CDR3 underwent first-round RT-PCR, the HTBI primer set was used. TCRdb re-called the multiplex PCR reads through MiXCR, storing one row per CDR3 protein. Among a few hundred thousand distinct CDR3 sequences listed, less than 20% were seen once. This clonotype was counted a few times.

The rearrangement joins TRBV18 to TRBJ2-7; a weak D match, TRBD2 (5 bases). This clonotype originated in a woman in her late teens or twenties with Graves' hyperthyroidism that later progressed to Graves' ophthalmopathy. The sequencing input was blood. The CDR3 region is CASSPYRGIWDEQYF. In nucleotides, the CDR3 is TGTGCCAGCTCACCATACCGGGGAATTTGGGACGAGCAGTACTTC.